These 24 T cell receptor beta chains share one sample of origin, sequenced in a study of regulatory T cells in long-lasting Graves disease. Library construction for TCR beta used iRepertoire HTBI primers and Arm-PCR of CDR3 regions. TCRdb recomputed calls from the multiplex PCR reads with MiXCR, one row per CDR3 protein. The table lists some 350,000 distinct CDR3 sequences, about 17% of them singletons. The time point is: newly diagnosed GD, antithyroid drugs for less than 3 months. PBMCs were the source of the RNA used for TCR sequencing. These data are also associated with another study on T cells in Graves' hyperthyroidism and ophthalmopathy.

The specimen comprised peripheral blood mononuclear cells (PBMCs), sampled at new diagnosis, from a patient treated with antithyroid drugs. Source of these receptors: a woman under 30 with Graves disease.

This clonotype was found a few times. Just one base apart from a much larger clone, this may be a read error. The chain links TRBV2 to TRBJ1-5; D unresolved. Trimming shortened V by 6 bases and J by 4 bases, and 16 bases separated the two germline ends. The CDR3 sequence is 15 residues long. CDR1 and CDR2 (germline): SNHLY, FYNNEI. The CDR3 spells CASSDSDGRNQPQHF. The CDR3 DNA follows: TGTGCCAGCAGCGATTCGGACGGCCGAAATCAGCCCCAGCATTTT.

This clonotype was found many times. V is TRBV6-5 and J is TRBJ1-1; D gene unclear. CDR1 MNHEY and CDR2 SVGAGI come from the germline V gene. Trimming removed 2 bases from V and 0 bases from J, with 10 bases in between. The CDR3 has 15 residues. CDR3 coding DNA: TGTGCCAGCAGTTACGGGGTAGGGTTGAACACTGAAGCTTTCTTT. Protein: CASSYGVGLNTEAFF.

The rearrangement uses TRBV12-3 or TRBV12-4 and TRBJ2-2; D not resolved. This CDR3 region has 12 residues. The V gene lost 2 bases and the J gene lost 7 bases, with 5 bases spanning the gap. This chain's CDR3 is CASSLLFGELFF. The CDR3 DNA is TGTGCCAGCAGTTTATTGTTCGGGGAGCTGTTTTTT.

This clonotype was observed at least ten times. CDR3 loop: CASSSGQSAIQYF. DNA of the CDR3: TGCGCCAGCAGCTCCGGACAGTCGGCCATTCAGTACTTC. This sequence joins TRBV5-1 and TRBJ2-4, with D possibly being TRBD1 (6 bases). Trimming removed 3 bases from V and 9 bases from J, with 13 bases in between. Germline V gene data show CDR1 as SGHRS and CDR2 as YFSETQ. The CDR3 totals 13 residues.

Note on this clonotype: A much larger clone is a single base away; this may be a read error. CDR3 amino acids: CAGSPEPGLDAGQFF. Here the CDR3 DNA reads TGTGCCGGCAGCCCGGAACCGGGACTAGATGCGGGGCAGTTCTTC. The chain uses TRBV5-4 and TRBJ2-1; the match to TRBD2 covers 8 bases. The CDR3 consists of 15 residues. Germline V lookup: CDR1 SGHNT, CDR2 YYREEE (reference sequence).

This clonotype was picked up many times. The chain links TRBV5-1 to TRBJ2-1, with D hard to call. The V gene's germline CDR1 is SGHRS and CDR2 YFSETQ. This CDR3 has 16 amino acids. The V gene lost 0 bases and the J gene lost 9 bases, with 19 bases spanning the gap. DNA for the CDR3: TGCGCCAGCAGCTTGGGCAGCCTAGGCAGCTGGGGTGAGCAGTTCTTC. Amino acids: CASSLGSLGSWGEQFF.

V gene TRBV6-2 or TRBV6-3 combines with J gene TRBJ1-1; tentative D call: TRBD1 (5 bases). With 5 bases removed from V and 4 bases from J, the gap between germline ends came to 17 bases. There are 15 residues in the CDR3. Germline loops: CDR1 MNHEY, CDR2 SVGEGT. The CDR3 sequence: CASSPGRSLTTEAFF. DNA for the CDR3: TGTGCCAGCAGTCCAGGGCGGAGTTTGACCACTGAAGCTTTCTTT.

This clonotype has only a few counts. The chain couples TRBV4-1 to TRBJ2-7; D is possibly TRBD1 (6 bases). V was cut by 0 bases and J by 4 bases, with 13 bases left in between. The CDR3 is made up of 15 amino acids. In germline, CDR1 is MGHRA, CDR2 YSYEKL. The DNA of the CDR3 is TGCGCCAGCAGCCAAGAGTTCACAGGGCTGTACGAGCAGTACTTC. This encodes CASSQEFTGLYEQYF.

This clonotype showed up many times. The genes are TRBV6-1 and TRBJ2-5; D gene uncertain. Germline V lookup: CDR1 MNHNS, CDR2 SASEGT. Trimming left V 7 bases short and J 5 bases short, with 8 bases between. The CDR3 runs to 11 residues. CDR3 coding DNA: TGTGCCAGCAAAGGTCTGGAGACCCAGTACTTC. It codes for CASKGLETQYF.

The genes are TRBV6-2 or TRBV6-3 and TRBJ1-4; D is unresolved. This CDR3 spans 13 amino acids. Germline values: CDR1 MNHEY, CDR2 SVGEGT. V lost 8 bases and J lost 3, with 10 bases in between. CDR3 region: CASVERPNEKLFF. The CDR3 region has the DNA TGTGCCAGCGTTGAACGGCCTAATGAAAAACTGTTTTTT.

This clonotype was recorded many times. This chain connects TRBV2 to TRBJ2-5; 8 bases match TRBD2. The germline V gene encodes CDR1 SNHLY and CDR2 FYNNEI. There are 16 residues in the CDR3. Trimming cost V 2 bases and J 7 bases; bases outside gene matches: 12. For the CDR3, the DNA is TGTGCCAGCAGTGAACACAGCGGGAGCTCATGGGGGACCCAGTACTTC. Translation: CASSEHSGSSWGTQYF.

The chain recombines TRBV29-1 with TRBJ1-1; TRBD1 matches 7 bases. V was clipped by 7 bases and J by 6 bases; unmatched bases: 5. CDR3 length: 11 amino acids. Germline CDR1 is SQVTM and CDR2 is ANQGSEA. CDR3 in amino acids: CSARQGAEAFF. CDR3 coding DNA: TGCAGCGCAAGACAGGGAGCTGAAGCTTTCTTT. The full variable domain, its missing parts supplied by reference TRBV29-1 and TRBJ1-1, is SAVISQKPSRDICQRGTSLTIQCQVDSQVTMMFWYRQQPGQSLTLIATANQGSEATYESGFVIDKFPISRPNLTFSTLTVSNMSPEDSSIYLCSARQGAEAFFGQGTRLTVV.

Turning to this clonotype: Being one base from a much bigger clone, this may be a read error. The chain has TRBV5-1 and TRBJ1-1; TRBD1 might be the D (5 bases). The CDR3 has 17 amino acids. Germline V CDR1 and CDR2: SGHRS, YFSETQ. This CDR3 reads CASSLGGGPPMNTAAFF. CDR3 bases: TGCGCCAGCAGCTTGGGCGGGGGACCCCCAATGAACACTGCAGCTTTCTTT.

This clonotype occurred a few times. The germline gene is not matched at one end of the junction; a read error may be the cause. In nucleotides, the CDR3 is TGTGCCGGCAGGTTAACAGTCTCCTTTCTGGGTACTGAAGCTTTCTTT. This gives the protein CAGRLTVSFLGTEAFF. The chain links TRBV12-3 or TRBV12-4 to TRBJ1-1; no firm D call. This CDR3 spans 16 amino acids.

The chain couples TRBV5-1 to TRBJ2-7, with a weak D call TRBD1 (6 bases). Germline CDR1 SGHRS, CDR2 YFSETQ. The V end lost 0 bases, the J end lost 2 bases, and 18 bases lay between the germline ends. The CDR3 is made up of 17 amino acids. The DNA of the CDR3 is TGCGCCAGCAGCTTGGTGGCCACAGGGCTTGGAACCTACGAGCAGTACTTC. This encodes CASSLVATGLGTYEQYF.

This clonotype was observed at least ten times. The chain links TRBV12-3 or TRBV12-4 to TRBJ1-5; D uncertain. The CDR3 covers 12 residues. Trimming shortened V by 6 bases and J by 4 bases, and 7 bases separated the two germline ends. CDR3 region: CASRTGNQPQHF. The DNA of the CDR3 is TGTGCCAGCAGAACCGGGAATCAGCCCCAGCATTTT.

The chain carries TRBV9 and TRBJ2-2; no clear D. The germline CDR1 and CDR2 sequences are SGDLS and YYNGEE. This CDR3 is built from 14 residues. V lost 4 bases, J lost 7 bases, and 14 bases lay in between. CDR3 residues: CASSPMVGHGELFF. The CDR3 bases are TGTGCCAGCAGCCCAATGGTAGGGCACGGGGAGCTGTTTTTT.

This clonotype was detected a few times. This rearrangement joins TRBV6-2 or TRBV6-3 to TRBJ1-3, with TRBD1 as a possible D gene (6 bases). Trimming removed 5 bases from V and 2 bases from J, with 16 bases in between. Germline assignment: CDR1 MNHEY and CDR2 SVGEGT. This CDR3 has 16 residues. The CDR3 DNA is TGTGCCAGCAGTCGTACAGGGAGATATACTGGAAACACCATATATTTT. The encoded protein is CASSRTGRYTGNTIYF.

This clonotype was picked up a small number of times. The junction departs from germline at one end; a sequencing error may be responsible. The chain uses TRBV11-1 and TRBJ2-2; D possibly corresponds to TRBD2 (5 bases). The CDR3 sequence is 15 residues long. Germline loops: CDR1 SGHAT, CDR2 FQDESV (reference sequence). The CDR3 protein is CASSLASMNTGELVF. CDR3 nucleotide sequence: TGTGCCAGCAGCTTAGCCAGCATGAACACCGGGGAGCTGGTTTTT.

This clonotype has a handful of counts. This sequence may be a read error, since a much larger clone differs from it by one base. The rearrangement links TRBV6-2 or TRBV6-3 to TRBJ1-6, with 7 bases that match TRBD1. V gave up 7 bases and J gave up 8 bases; unmatched junction bases: 11. Looked up from germline, CDR1 is MNHEY and CDR2 is SVGEGT. This CDR3 comprises 15 residues. CDR3: CASNELGTEDSPLHF. CDR3 sequence (DNA): TGTGCCAGCAATGAATTGGGGACAGAGGATTCACCCCTCCACTTT.

This clonotype was counted ten times or more. The gene calls are TRBV6-1 and TRBJ1-1; D is unclear. The V and J ends lost 5 bases and 4 bases respectively, with 2 bases between them. Germline values: CDR1 MNHNS, CDR2 SASEGT. The CDR3 consists of 10 residues. This CDR3 reads CASSSTEAFF. CDR3 DNA sequence: TGTGCCAGCAGTAGCACTGAAGCTTTCTTT.

This clonotype has only a few counts. The V gene is TRBV5-5, the J gene TRBJ1-6; D possibly corresponds to TRBD1 (6 bases). CDR1 SGHKS and CDR2 YYEKEE come from the germline V gene (reference sequence). V was trimmed by 4 bases and J by 10 bases, leaving 12 bases between them. CDR3 size: 13 residues. The CDR3 spells CASSAGTSSPLHF. CDR3 DNA: TGTGCCAGCAGCGCCGGGACAAGCTCACCCCTCCACTTT.

Of note for this clonotype: A far larger clone is one nucleotide away, so this likely arose from a read error. The chain uses TRBV7-8 and TRBJ1-1; no firm D call. This CDR3 contains 14 residues. Looked up from germline, CDR1 is SGHVS and CDR2 is FQNEAQ. The CDR3 region is CASSLAGSNTEASF. CDR3 nucleotide sequence: TGTGCCAGCAGCTTAGCGGGGTCAAACACTGAAGCTTCCTTT.

This clonotype was counted ten times or more. The V gene is TRBV12-3 or TRBV12-4, the J gene TRBJ2-7, with 8 bases lining up with TRBD1. Trimming cost V 7 bases and J 8 bases; bases outside gene matches: 16. The CDR3 has 15 residues. The CDR3 loop reads CASNIRAGTGGKQYF. The CDR3 DNA follows: TGTGCCAGCAACATAAGAGCCGGGACAGGCGGAAAGCAGTACTTC.